These 31 T cell receptor beta chains were sequenced from one sample in a study of shared clonotypes between healthy human individuals. TCRdb's copy holds only in-frame clones and misses some; the assay was immunoSEQ multiplex PCR. The table shows 400,000 to 600,000 clones, with about three quarters occurring only once. Material: PBMCs. The receptor set was obtained from a woman aged 40 to 50 in good health. Some clones in this sample may be carry-over from other donors' samples.

J is TRBJ2-5 and V is TRBV5-4, with 7 bases identical to TRBD1. This CDR3 has 16 residues. Germline CDR1 reads SGHNT; CDR2 reads YYREEE (reference sequence). Trimming removed 6 bases from V and 2 bases from J; junction bases left unmatched: 13. The CDR3 spells CASTPDPGGMQETQYF. In nucleotides, the CDR3 is TGTGCCAGCACCCCTGATCCAGGGGGAATGCAAGAGACCCAGTACTTC.

The rearrangement joins TRBV5-6 to TRBJ2-5; D gene uncertain. There are 16 residues in the CDR3. Trimming left V 4 bases short and J 4 bases short, with 20 bases between. Looked up from germline, CDR1 is SGHDT and CDR2 is YYEEEE. The CDR3 bases are TGTGCCAGCAGCCCACTCCCGGAAGAAGGTGGAGAGACCCAGTACTTC. Translating it yields CASSPLPEEGGETQYF.

The chain couples TRBV28 to TRBJ2-1; maybe TRBD1 (5 bases). This CDR3 is 12 amino acids long. CDR1 is MDHEN and CDR2 is SYDVKM in the germline V gene. Trimming shortened V by 10 bases and J by 5 bases, and 12 bases separated the two germline ends. The CDR3 here is CAKIQDNNEQFF. CDR3 bases: TGTGCCAAGATTCAGGACAACAATGAGCAGTTCTTC. Supplemented by reference TRBV28 and TRBJ2-1, the full variable domain reads DVKVTQSSRYLVKRTGEKVFLECVQDMDHENMFWYRQDPGLGLRLIYFSYDVKMKEKGDIPEGYSVSREKKERFSLILESASTNQTSMYLCAKIQDNNEQFFGPGTRLTVL.

The V gene is TRBV27, the J gene TRBJ2-7, with 7 bases lining up with TRBD1. Losses at the gene ends were 4 bases for V and 2 bases for J; bases not matched to a gene: 5. This CDR3 comprises 14 residues. CDR1 is MNHEY, CDR2 SMNVEV, per germline (reference sequence). The CDR3: CASSSTTGAYEQYF. As DNA, the CDR3 is TGTGCCAGCAGTTCCACCACAGGGGCCTACGAGCAGTACTTC.

The chain links TRBV12-5 to TRBJ1-2; 7 nucleotides match TRBD1. J lost 4 bases, V lost 7 bases, and 18 bases had no gene match. The CDR3 consists of 17 residues. From germline, CDR1 is LGHNT and CDR2 FRNRAP. DNA for the CDR3: TGTGCTAGTGTCCCTCTCGGGCAGGGGGAGACCACCTATGGCTACACCTTC. Translated: CASVPLGQGETTYGYTF.

The J gene is TRBJ2-7, the V gene TRBV7-2; D is ambiguous. Germline-derived CDR1 and CDR2 are SGHTA and FQGNSA. V dropped 1 base and J dropped 5 bases, with 12 bases sitting between them. The CDR3 runs to 14 residues. The CDR3 DNA sequence: TGTGCCAGCAGCTTAGTCGGTTGGAAGGACGAGCAGTACTTC. Residues: CASSLVGWKDEQYF.

This sequence joins TRBV10-1 and TRBJ2-3; 14 bases line up with TRBD2. Germline lookup yields CDR1 WNHNN and CDR2 SYGVQD (reference sequence). V shed 3 bases and J 1 base; nucleotides not matched to a gene: 6. This CDR3 is built from 18 residues. In nucleotides, the CDR3 is TGCGCCAGCAGTGACCCGGGGGGACTAGCGGGAGGCACAGATACGCAGTATTTT. Residues: CASSDPGGLAGGTDTQYF.

V is TRBV4-2 and J is TRBJ2-3; D is perhaps TRBD1 or TRBD2 (5 bases each). V lost 1 base to trimming and J lost 2 bases, with 7 bases between them. CDR1 is LGHNA and CDR2 is YNFKEQ in the germline V gene. The CDR3 runs to 14 residues. CDR3 sequence reads: CASSQGGATDTQYF. The CDR3 nucleotides read TGTGCCAGCAGCCAAGGAGGGGCCACAGATACGCAGTATTTT.

CDR3 in DNA: TGTGCCAGTAGTATGAGAGGTCTATATAGCAATCAGCCCCAGCATTTT. Its translation is CASSMRGLYSNQPQHF. The rearrangement joins TRBV19 to TRBJ1-5; no clear D. Germline lookup yields CDR1 LNHDA and CDR2 SQIVND (reference sequence). This CDR3 contains 16 residues. With 3 bases removed from V and 0 bases from J, the gap between germline ends came to 12 bases.

This clone appeared once. The rearrangement joins TRBV28 to TRBJ1-2; D uncertain. This CDR3 is 14 amino acids long. Trimming cost V 7 bases and J 3 bases, with 15 bases left between them. Germline V gene data show CDR1 as MDHEN and CDR2 as SYDVKM. The CDR3 DNA sequence: TGTGCCAGCACCCCGGGAACCTGGGACTATGGCTACACCTTC. Protein: CASTPGTWDYGYTF.

As regards this clone: A read error is likely here: a far larger clone is one base away. The chain combines TRBV7-2 with TRBJ2-1; D is ambiguous. The V and J ends lost 1 base and 5 bases respectively, with 6 bases between them. Germline V gives CDR1 SGHTA, CDR2 FQGNSA. The CDR3 is 13 amino acids. CDR3 sequence reads: CASSLGANNEQFF. The CDR3 nucleotides read TGTGCCAGCAGCTTAGGCGCGAACAATGAGCAGTTCTTC.

The chain joins TRBV27 to TRBJ1-1; D ambiguous. Germline V gives CDR1 MNHEY, CDR2 SMNVEV (reference sequence). The CDR3 runs 15 residues. V dropped 4 bases and J dropped 0 bases, with 12 bases sitting between them. In DNA, the CDR3 is TGTGCCAGCAGTTCCCCCGCAGGCATGAACACTGAAGCTTTCTTT. Amino acid sequence: CASSSPAGMNTEAFF.

This chain joins TRBV7-8 and TRBJ2-3, with 9 nucleotides matching TRBD2. Trimming removed 2 bases from V and 6 bases from J; junction bases left unmatched: 9. Germline V gene sequence: CDR1 SGHVS, CDR2 FQNEAQ. The CDR3 spans 16 residues. The CDR3 protein is CASSLRGGRAYDTQYF. CDR3 in DNA: TGTGCCAGCAGCTTACGCGGCGGGAGGGCCTACGATACGCAGTATTTT. Complete variable domain (other parts from reference TRBV7-8 and TRBJ2-3): GAGVSQSPRYKVAKRGQDVALRCDPISGHVSLFWYQQALGQGPEFLTYFQNEAQLDKSGLPSDRFFAERPEGSVSTLKIQRTQQEDSAVYLCASSLRGGRAYDTQYFGPGTRLTVL.

The rearrangement links TRBV30 to TRBJ2-2; 7 bases map to TRBD1. The V gene end was trimmed by 3 bases and the J gene end by 5 bases; junction bases not matched to a gene: 9. Germline CDR1 is GTSNPN and CDR2 is SVGIG (reference sequence). The CDR3 is 15 amino acids. CDR3 nucleotides: TGTGCCTGGAGCCAGGACGACAGGGTGACCGGGGAGCTGTTTTTT. Translated, it gives CAWSQDDRVTGELFF. The variable domain in full, with the rest retrieved from reference TRBV30 and TRBJ2-2, is SQTIHQWPATLVQPVGSPLSLECTVEGTSNPNLYWYRQAAGRGLQLLFYSVGIGQISSEVPQNLSASRPQDRQFILSSKKLLLSDSGFYLCAWSQDDRVTGELFFGEGSRLTVL.

This rearrangement joins TRBV19 to TRBJ2-3; TRBD2 agrees at 10 bases. J was trimmed by 2 bases and V by 0 bases; bases with no gene match: 2. The CDR3 totals 16 residues. Germline V gene data show CDR1 as LNHDA and CDR2 as SQIVND (reference sequence). In nucleotides, the CDR3 is TGTGCCAGTAGTATAGATCTAGCGGGAGCCACAGATACGCAGTATTTT. The encoded protein is CASSIDLAGATDTQYF.

The chain links TRBV5-1 to TRBJ2-3; 9 bases agree with TRBD2. Looked up from germline, CDR1 is SGHRS and CDR2 is YFSETQ. V dropped 0 bases and J dropped 4; count of bases not matched to a gene: 6. The CDR3 covers 16 residues. This CDR3 is CASSLGVREGADTQYF. CDR3 DNA sequence: TGCGCCAGCAGCTTGGGCGTGCGGGAGGGCGCAGATACGCAGTATTTT. The full variable domain, its missing parts supplied by reference TRBV5-1 and TRBJ2-3, is KAGVTQTPRYLIKTRGQQVTLSCSPISGHRSVSWYQQTPGQGLQFLFEYFSETQRNKGNFPGRFSGRQFSNSRSEMNVSTLELGDSALYLCASSLGVREGADTQYFGPGTRLTVL.

The chain carries TRBV19 and TRBJ2-1; D might be TRBD2 (6 bases). V lost 5 bases and J 7 bases, leaving 21 bases between the germline ends. There are 16 residues in the CDR3. Germline loops: CDR1 LNHDA, CDR2 SQIVND (reference sequence). CDR3 nucleotides: TGTGCCAGTAGTGCCCCGGGACTCCGCCTTGGTAATGAGCAGTTCTTC. This codes for CASSAPGLRLGNEQFF.

The chain joins TRBV6-1 to TRBJ1-4; no clear D gene. Germline V CDR1 and CDR2: MNHNS, SASEGT. The CDR3 spans 14 residues. Trimming took 5 bases from V and 9 from J, leaving 16 bases between them. CDR3 protein: CASSTDLLGQKLFF. The CDR3 DNA reads as TGTGCCAGCAGTACTGACTTACTAGGTCAAAAACTGTTTTTT.

This chain uses TRBV2 with TRBJ1-2, with 7 bases fitting TRBD1. After removal of 6 bases from V and 4 bases from J, the junction contained 5 bases not matched to a gene. CDR1 SNHLY and CDR2 FYNNEI come from the germline V gene. The CDR3 is made up of 13 amino acids. In DNA, the CDR3 is TGTGCCAGCAGCGCGGACAGGCTCTATGGCTACACCTTC. Translated: CASSADRLYGYTF.

The V call is TRBV7-8, the J call TRBJ1-1; no reliable D call. Germline V gives CDR1 SGHVS, CDR2 FQNEAQ. Trimming left V 3 bases short and J 3 bases short, with 8 bases between. The CDR3 loop spans 13 amino acids. This CDR3 is CASSFGLYTEAFF. In DNA, the CDR3 is TGTGCCAGCAGCTTCGGGTTGTACACTGAAGCTTTCTTT.

This clone appeared once. The V gene is TRBV7-2, the J gene TRBJ2-3; 11 nucleotides agree with TRBD1. Unmatched junction bases numbered 11, after V lost 5 bases and J lost 7 bases. The CDR3 contains 16 residues. The germline V gene encodes CDR1 SGHTA and CDR2 FQGNSA. The CDR3 is CASSTAGTGGPYTQYF. The CDR3 DNA reads as TGTGCCAGCAGCACCGCCGGGACAGGGGGTCCGTATACGCAGTATTTT.

This clone has only a few counts. V is TRBV19 and J is TRBJ1-5, with D uncertain. V lost 1 base, J lost 4 bases, and 5 bases lay in between. CDR3 length: 13 residues. From germline, CDR1 is LNHDA and CDR2 SQIVND (reference sequence). DNA for the CDR3: TGTGCCAGTAGTATAGCCAAAAATCAGCCCCAGCATTTT. It encodes CASSIAKNQPQHF.

V is TRBV6-6 and J is TRBJ2-1, with TRBD2 matching over 12 bases. Unmatched junction bases numbered 4, after V lost 6 bases and J lost 7 bases. This CDR3 spans 14 amino acids. CDR1 is MNHNY and CDR2 is SVGAGI in the germline V gene (reference sequence). The chain's CDR3 is CASRPGLAGNEQFF. CDR3 in DNA: TGTGCCAGCAGACCGGGACTAGCGGGTAATGAGCAGTTCTTC.

This sequence joins TRBV30 and TRBJ2-1; the D is unclear. V was shortened by 5 bases and J by 4 bases, with 12 bases between the two germline ends. CDR1 is GTSNPN, CDR2 SVGIG, per germline (reference sequence). The CDR3 covers 13 residues. DNA for the CDR3: TGTGCCTGGCGTCAACATGAATACAATGAGCAGTTCTTC. Its translation: CAWRQHEYNEQFF.

The chain has TRBV7-9 and TRBJ2-5, with D uncertain. V was pared by 6 bases and J by 5 bases, with 7 bases between. Germline-derived CDR1 and CDR2 are SEHNR and FQNEAQ (reference sequence). CDR3 length: 11 amino acids. The CDR3 loop is CASRREETQYF. Written as DNA, the CDR3 is TGTGCCAGCAGACGTGAGGAGACCCAGTACTTC.

The chain links TRBV5-1 to TRBJ2-1, with D maybe TRBD2 (5 bases). The V gene lost 4 bases and the J gene lost 3 bases, with 14 bases spanning the gap. CDR1 and CDR2 (germline): SGHRS, YFSETQ. The CDR3 covers 15 residues. The CDR3 coding sequence is TGCGCCAGCAGCCTGGTAACGGGAAACTACAATGAGCAGTTCTTC. This gives the protein CASSLVTGNYNEQFF.

This sequence joins TRBV18 and TRBJ2-5; perhaps TRBD1 as D (6 bases). In germline, CDR1 is KGHSH, CDR2 LQKENI. The CDR3 loop spans 13 amino acids. V lost 5 bases, J lost 4 bases, and 11 bases lay in between. In nucleotides, the CDR3 is TGTGCCAGCTCAGGGGGCCGGATAGAGACCCAGTACTTC. This gives the protein CASSGGRIETQYF. The full variable domain, completed using reference TRBV18 and TRBJ2-5, is NAGVMQNPRHLVRRRGQEARLRCSPMKGHSHVYWYRQLPEEGLKFMVYLQKENIIDESGMPKERFSAEFPKEGPSILRIQQVVRGDSAAYFCASSGGRIETQYFGPGTRLLVL.

The V call is TRBV9, the J call TRBJ2-5; 9 bases agree with TRBD2. The J segment lost 7 bases and the V segment lost 0 bases, leaving 13 bases of the junction unmatched. The CDR3 is made up of 17 amino acids. Germline V lookup: CDR1 SGDLS, CDR2 YYNGEE. In DNA, the CDR3 is TGTGCCAGCAGCGTAGCTAGTCTAGCGGGGACCGGAGGGACCCAGTACTTC. It translates to CASSVASLAGTGGTQYF.

This clone was seen repeatedly, ten times or more. The genes are TRBV10-2 and TRBJ1-4; D remains unclear. Germline CDR1 and CDR2: WSHSY and SAAADI. Trimming pared 4 bases from V and 5 bases from J, leaving 8 bases between. This CDR3 has 13 residues. CDR3 sequence: CASSGGLNEKLFF. CDR3 coding DNA: TGCGCCAGCAGTGGAGGGTTAAATGAAAAACTGTTTTTT.

The chain joins TRBV5-1 to TRBJ2-2, with 10 nucleotides matching TRBD2. The germline CDR1 and CDR2 sequences are SGHRS and YFSETQ. The CDR3 has 16 residues. V was clipped by 2 bases and J by 5 bases; unmatched bases: 6. CDR3 sequence: CASSLAGGPSTGELFF. The CDR3 DNA sequence: TGCGCCAGCAGCTTAGCGGGAGGGCCGAGTACCGGGGAGCTGTTTTTT.

This chain joins TRBV9 and TRBJ2-4; no definite D call. V dropped 1 base and J dropped 3 bases, with 14 bases sitting between them. Germline assignment: CDR1 SGDLS and CDR2 YYNGEE. The CDR3 contains 16 residues. The DNA for the CDR3 is TGTGCCAGCAGCGTAAGCCCCCACAGTATCAAAAACATTCAGTACTTC. It codes for CASSVSPHSIKNIQYF.